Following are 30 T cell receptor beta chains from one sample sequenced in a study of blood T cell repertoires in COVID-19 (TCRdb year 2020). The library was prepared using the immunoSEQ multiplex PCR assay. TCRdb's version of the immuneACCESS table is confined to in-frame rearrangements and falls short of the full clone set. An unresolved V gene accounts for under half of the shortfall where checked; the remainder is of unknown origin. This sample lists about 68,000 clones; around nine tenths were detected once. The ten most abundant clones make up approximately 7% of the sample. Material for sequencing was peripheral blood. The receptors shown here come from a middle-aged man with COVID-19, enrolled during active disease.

The CDR3 nucleotides read TGTGCCAGCAGTTCAGACAGGAGGAACACTGAAGCTTTCTTT. Translation: CASSSDRRNTEAFF. The chain has TRBV6-5 and TRBJ1-1, with D maybe TRBD1 (6 bases). Trimming stripped 4 bases from V and 1 base from J, with 10 bases between. The V gene's germline CDR1 is MNHEY and CDR2 SVGAGI. The CDR3 has 14 residues.

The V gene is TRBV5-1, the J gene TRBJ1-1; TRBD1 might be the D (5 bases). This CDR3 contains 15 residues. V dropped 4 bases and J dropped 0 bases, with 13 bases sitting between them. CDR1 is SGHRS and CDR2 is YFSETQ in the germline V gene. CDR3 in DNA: TGCGCCAGCAGCCCCGAAACGACAGTGAACACTGAAGCTTTCTTT. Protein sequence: CASSPETTVNTEAFF.

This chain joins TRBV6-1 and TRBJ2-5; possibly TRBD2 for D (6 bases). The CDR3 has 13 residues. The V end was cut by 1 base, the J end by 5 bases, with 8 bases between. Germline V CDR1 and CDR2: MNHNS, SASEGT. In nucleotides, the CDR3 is TGTGCCAGCAGTGAAGTTCGGGGGGAGACCCAGTACTTC. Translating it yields CASSEVRGETQYF.

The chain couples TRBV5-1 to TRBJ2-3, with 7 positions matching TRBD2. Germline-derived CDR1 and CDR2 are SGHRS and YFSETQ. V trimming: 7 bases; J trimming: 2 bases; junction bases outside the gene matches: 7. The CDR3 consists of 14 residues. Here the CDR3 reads CASSGGIPTDTQYF. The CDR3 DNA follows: TGCGCCAGCTCCGGGGGGATCCCCACAGATACGCAGTATTTT.

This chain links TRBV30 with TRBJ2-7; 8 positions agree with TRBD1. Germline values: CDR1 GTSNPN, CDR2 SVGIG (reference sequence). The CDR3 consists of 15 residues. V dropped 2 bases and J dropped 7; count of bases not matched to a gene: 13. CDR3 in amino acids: CAWSNGQGRGSEQYF. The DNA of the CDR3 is TGTGCCTGGAGTAATGGACAGGGAAGGGGGAGTGAGCAGTACTTC.

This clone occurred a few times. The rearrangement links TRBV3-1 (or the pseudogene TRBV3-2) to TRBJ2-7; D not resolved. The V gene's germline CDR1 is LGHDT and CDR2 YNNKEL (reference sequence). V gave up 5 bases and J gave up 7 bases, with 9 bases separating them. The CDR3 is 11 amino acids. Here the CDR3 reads CASSTQDEQYF. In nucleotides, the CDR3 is TGTGCCAGCAGCACGCAGGATGAGCAGTACTTC.

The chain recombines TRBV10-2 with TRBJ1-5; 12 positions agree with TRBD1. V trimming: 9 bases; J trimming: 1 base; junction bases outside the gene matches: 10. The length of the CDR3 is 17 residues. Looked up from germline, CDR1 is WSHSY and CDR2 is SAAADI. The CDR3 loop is CASGVGDRGLSNQPQHF. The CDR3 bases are TGCGCCAGTGGAGTGGGGGACAGGGGGCTCAGCAATCAGCCCCAGCATTTT.

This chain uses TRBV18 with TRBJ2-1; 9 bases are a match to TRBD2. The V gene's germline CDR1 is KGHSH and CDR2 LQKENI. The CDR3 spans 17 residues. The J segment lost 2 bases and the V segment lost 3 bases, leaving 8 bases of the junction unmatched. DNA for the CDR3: TGTGCCAGCTCACCCCCGAGGGTAGCGGGGGCCTACAATGAGCAGTTCTTC. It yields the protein CASSPPRVAGAYNEQFF.

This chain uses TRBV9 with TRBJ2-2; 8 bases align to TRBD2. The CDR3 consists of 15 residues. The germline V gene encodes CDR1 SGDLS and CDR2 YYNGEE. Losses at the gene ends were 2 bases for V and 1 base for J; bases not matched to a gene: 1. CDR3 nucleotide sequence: TGTGCCAGCAGCGTCCTAGCGGGGAACACCGGGGAGCTGTTTTTT. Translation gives CASSVLAGNTGELFF.

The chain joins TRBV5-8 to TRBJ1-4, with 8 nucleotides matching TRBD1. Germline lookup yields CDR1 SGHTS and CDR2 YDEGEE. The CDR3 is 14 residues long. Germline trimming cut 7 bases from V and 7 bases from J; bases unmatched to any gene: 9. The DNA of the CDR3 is TGTGCCAGCGGGAGGACAGGGTTGGTTGAAAAACTGTTTTTT. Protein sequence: CASGRTGLVEKLFF.

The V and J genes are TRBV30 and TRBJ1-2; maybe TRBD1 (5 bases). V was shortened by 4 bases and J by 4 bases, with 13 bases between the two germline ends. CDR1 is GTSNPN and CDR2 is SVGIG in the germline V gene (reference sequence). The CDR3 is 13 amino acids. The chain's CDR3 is CAWTGSPTYGYTF. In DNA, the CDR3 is TGTGCCTGGACAGGGTCTCCCACCTATGGCTACACCTTC.

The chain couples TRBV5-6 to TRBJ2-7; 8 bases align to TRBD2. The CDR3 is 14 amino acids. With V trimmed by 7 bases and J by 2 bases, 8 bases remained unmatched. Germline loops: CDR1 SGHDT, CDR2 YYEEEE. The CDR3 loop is CASSASGRTYEQYF. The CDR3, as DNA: TGTGCCAGCTCTGCTAGCGGGCGCACCTACGAGCAGTACTTC.

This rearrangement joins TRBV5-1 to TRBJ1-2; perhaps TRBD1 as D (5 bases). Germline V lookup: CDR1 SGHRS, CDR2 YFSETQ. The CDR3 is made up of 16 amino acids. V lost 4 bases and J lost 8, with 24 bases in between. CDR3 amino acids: CASSPRFGGEGRGYTF. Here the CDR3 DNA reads TGCGCCAGCAGCCCAAGGTTTGGGGGGGAAGGTCGCGGCTACACCTTC.

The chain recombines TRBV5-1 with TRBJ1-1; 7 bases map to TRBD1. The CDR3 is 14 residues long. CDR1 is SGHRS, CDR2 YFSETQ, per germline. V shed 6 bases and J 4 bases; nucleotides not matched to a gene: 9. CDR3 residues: CASTKGGQFTEAFF. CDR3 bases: TGCGCCAGCACCAAGGGGGGACAGTTCACTGAAGCTTTCTTT.

CDR3 region: CASSSSGAPGEQYF. The CDR3 bases are TGCGCCAGCAGCTCCTCAGGGGCCCCTGGCGAGCAGTACTTC. This chain connects TRBV5-1 to TRBJ2-7; TRBD1 might be the D (6 bases). The CDR3 runs 14 residues. V was trimmed by 3 bases and J by 6 bases, leaving 16 bases between them. The germline V gene encodes CDR1 SGHRS and CDR2 YFSETQ.

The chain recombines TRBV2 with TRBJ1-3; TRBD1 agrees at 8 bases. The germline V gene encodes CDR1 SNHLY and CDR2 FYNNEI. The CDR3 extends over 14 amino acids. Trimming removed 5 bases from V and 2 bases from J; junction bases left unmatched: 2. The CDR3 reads CASSPQGAGNTIYF. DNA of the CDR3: TGTGCCAGCAGTCCACAGGGGGCTGGAAACACCATATATTTT.

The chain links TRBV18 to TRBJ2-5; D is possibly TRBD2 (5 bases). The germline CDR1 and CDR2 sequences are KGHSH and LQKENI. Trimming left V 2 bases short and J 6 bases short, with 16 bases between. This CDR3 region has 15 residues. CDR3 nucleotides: TGTGCCAGCTCACCAGACGCGGGCCCCCATAAGACCCAGTACTTC. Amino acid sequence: CASSPDAGPHKTQYF.

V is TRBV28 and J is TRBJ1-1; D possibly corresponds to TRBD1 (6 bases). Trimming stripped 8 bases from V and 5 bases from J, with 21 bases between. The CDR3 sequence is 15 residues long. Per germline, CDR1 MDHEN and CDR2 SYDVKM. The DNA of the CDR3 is TGTGCCAGCCTCCCTCAGGGGCAGGGCGATACTGAAGCTTTCTTT. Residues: CASLPQGQGDTEAFF.

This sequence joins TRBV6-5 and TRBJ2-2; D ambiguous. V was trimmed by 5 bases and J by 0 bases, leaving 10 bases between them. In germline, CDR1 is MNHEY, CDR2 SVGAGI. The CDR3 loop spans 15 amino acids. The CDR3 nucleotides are TGTGCCAGCAGTCCGAGGATGTCGAACACCGGGGAGCTGTTTTTT. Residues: CASSPRMSNTGELFF.

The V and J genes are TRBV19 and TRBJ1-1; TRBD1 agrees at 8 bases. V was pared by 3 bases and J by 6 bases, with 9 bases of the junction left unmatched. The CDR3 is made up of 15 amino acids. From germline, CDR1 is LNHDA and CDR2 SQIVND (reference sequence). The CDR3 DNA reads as TGTGCCAGTAGTATCATTCCGGACAGGGCGGCTGAAGCTTTCTTT. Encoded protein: CASSIIPDRAAEAFF.

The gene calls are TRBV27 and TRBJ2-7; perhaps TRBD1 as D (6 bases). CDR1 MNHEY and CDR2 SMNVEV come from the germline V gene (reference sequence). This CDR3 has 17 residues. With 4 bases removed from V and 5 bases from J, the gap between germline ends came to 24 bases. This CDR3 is CASSYQPWQGSYNEQYF. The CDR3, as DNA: TGTGCCAGCAGTTATCAACCGTGGCAGGGGTCGTACAACGAGCAGTACTTC.

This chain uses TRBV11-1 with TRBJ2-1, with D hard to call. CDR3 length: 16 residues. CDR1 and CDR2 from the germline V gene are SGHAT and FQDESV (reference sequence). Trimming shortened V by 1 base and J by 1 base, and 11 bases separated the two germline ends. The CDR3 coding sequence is TGTGCCAGCAGCTTAGATAATGCAGTTTCCTACAATGAGCAGTTCTTC. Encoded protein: CASSLDNAVSYNEQFF.

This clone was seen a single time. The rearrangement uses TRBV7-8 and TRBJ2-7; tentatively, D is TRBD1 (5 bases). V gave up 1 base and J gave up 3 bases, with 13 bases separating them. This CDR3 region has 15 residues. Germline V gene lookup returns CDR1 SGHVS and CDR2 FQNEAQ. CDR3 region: CASSLDRQPNYEQYF. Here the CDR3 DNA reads TGTGCCAGCAGCTTAGATCGACAGCCCAACTACGAGCAGTACTTC.

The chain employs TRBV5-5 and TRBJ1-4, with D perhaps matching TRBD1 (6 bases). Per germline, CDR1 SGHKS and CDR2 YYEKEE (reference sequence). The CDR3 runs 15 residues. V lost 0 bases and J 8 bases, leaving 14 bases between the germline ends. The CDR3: CASSLGTGSWEKLFF. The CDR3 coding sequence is TGTGCCAGCAGCTTGGGAACAGGGTCTTGGGAAAAACTGTTTTTT.

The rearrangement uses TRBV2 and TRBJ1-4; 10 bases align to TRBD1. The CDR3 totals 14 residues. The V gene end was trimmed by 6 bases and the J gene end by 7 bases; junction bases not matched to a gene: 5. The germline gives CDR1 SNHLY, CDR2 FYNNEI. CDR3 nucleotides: TGTGCCAGCAGAGCCGGGACAGGGGTTGAAAAACTGTTTTTT. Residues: CASRAGTGVEKLFF.

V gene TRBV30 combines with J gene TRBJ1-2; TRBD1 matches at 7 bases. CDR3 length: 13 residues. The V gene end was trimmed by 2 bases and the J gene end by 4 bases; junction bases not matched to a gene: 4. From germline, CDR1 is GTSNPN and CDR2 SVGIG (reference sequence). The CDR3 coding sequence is TGTGCCTGGAGTATGACAGGGTCCTATGGCTACACCTTC. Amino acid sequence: CAWSMTGSYGYTF. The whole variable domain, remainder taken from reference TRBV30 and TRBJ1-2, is SQTIHQWPATLVQPVGSPLSLECTVEGTSNPNLYWYRQAAGRGLQLLFYSVGIGQISSEVPQNLSASRPQDRQFILSSKKLLLSDSGFYLCAWSMTGSYGYTFGSGTRLTVV.

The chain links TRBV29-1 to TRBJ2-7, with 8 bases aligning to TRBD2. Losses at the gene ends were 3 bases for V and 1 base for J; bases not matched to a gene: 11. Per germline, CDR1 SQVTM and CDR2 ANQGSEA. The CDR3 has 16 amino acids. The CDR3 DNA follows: TGCAGCGTTGATTCCTCGGGCACGGGGGGGTCCTACGAGCAGTACTTC. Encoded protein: CSVDSSGTGGSYEQYF.

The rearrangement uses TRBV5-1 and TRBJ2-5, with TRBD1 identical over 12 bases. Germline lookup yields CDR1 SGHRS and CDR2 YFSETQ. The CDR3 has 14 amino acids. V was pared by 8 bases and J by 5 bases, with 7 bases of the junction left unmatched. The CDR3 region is CASWDRGLRETQYF. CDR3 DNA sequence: TGCGCCAGTTGGGACAGGGGGCTTCGGGAGACCCAGTACTTC.

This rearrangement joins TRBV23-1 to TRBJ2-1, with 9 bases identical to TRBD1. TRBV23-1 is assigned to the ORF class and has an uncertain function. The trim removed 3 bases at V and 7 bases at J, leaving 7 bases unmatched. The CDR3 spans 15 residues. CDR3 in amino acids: CASSQRTGVWNEQFF. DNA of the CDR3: TGCGCCAGCAGTCAGAGGACAGGGGTCTGGAATGAGCAGTTCTTC.

Here the CDR3 DNA reads TGTGCCACCGAGACGGGGAACACTGAAGCTTTCTTT. Residues: CATETGNTEAFF. The chain joins TRBV2 to TRBJ1-1, with unresolved D. Trimming stripped 10 bases from V and 1 base from J, with 10 bases between. CDR1 SNHLY and CDR2 FYNNEI come from the germline V gene. The CDR3 totals 12 residues.